This T cell receptor (beta chain) was sequenced during a study of tumor-infiltrating lymphocytes in primary liver carcinoma. Production of TCR beta cDNA used approximately 0.55 ug total RNA together with a constant-region primer. Construction of TCR beta libraries relied on three successive nested multiplex PCR rounds employing slightly modified ARM-PCR. TCRdb fed the multiplex PCR reads into MiXCR, producing one record per CDR3 protein. The sample lists around 210,000 distinct CDR3 sequences; about 65% were seen once. Germline DNA was also extracted, and blood RNA was taken from unsorted whole blood. Sampling before surgery obtained 4 to 5 milliliters of peripheral blood. Turning to this clonotype: The conserved closing phenylalanine or tryptophan is absent in this CDR3, likely reflecting a read error.

The sample taken for sequencing was peripheral blood. The TCR comes from an older woman with primary liver carcinoma and hepatitis B virus infection.

Written as DNA, the CDR3 is TGTGTCAGCAGCTGGACTAGCGGTGGTGAGCAGTTCCTC. Residues: CVSSWTSGGEQFL. The rearrangement uses TRBV11-2 and TRBJ2-1; 10 positions match TRBD2. Per germline, CDR1 SGHAT and CDR2 FQNNGV. The CDR3 length is 13 residues.